This T cell receptor (beta chain) was identified in a study of blood T cell repertoires in COVID-19. About the research overall: Spain, Italy and the United States supplied samples that represented acute and convalescent COVID-19. Sample material is recorded as cDNA or gDNA derived from T cells, B-cell-depleted T cells, or PBMCs.

Source study methods: Quantification of nucleated cells was approximated via reference gene primer amplification. The protocol was immunoSEQ multiplex PCR, while the TCRdb copy is restricted to in-frame clones and leaves out a portion. The V and J calls and clone size come from that table; D and trimming were worked out from the DNA. The sample yields around 99,000 clones, over 75% seen once. Germline V CDR1 and CDR2: LNHDA, SQIVND (reference sequence). This CDR3 comprises 15 residues. Trimming removed 4 bases at V and 3 bases at J, with 16 bases between. Sequenced sample: peripheral blood. The source of this sequence is a woman in her fifties or sixties with acute or convalescent COVID-19. The V gene is TRBV19, the J gene TRBJ2-7, with D hard to call. This chain's CDR3 is CASSTPAAQFYEQYF. CDR3 bases: TGTGCCAGTAGTACCCCTGCGGCCCAATTCTACGAGCAGTACTTC.